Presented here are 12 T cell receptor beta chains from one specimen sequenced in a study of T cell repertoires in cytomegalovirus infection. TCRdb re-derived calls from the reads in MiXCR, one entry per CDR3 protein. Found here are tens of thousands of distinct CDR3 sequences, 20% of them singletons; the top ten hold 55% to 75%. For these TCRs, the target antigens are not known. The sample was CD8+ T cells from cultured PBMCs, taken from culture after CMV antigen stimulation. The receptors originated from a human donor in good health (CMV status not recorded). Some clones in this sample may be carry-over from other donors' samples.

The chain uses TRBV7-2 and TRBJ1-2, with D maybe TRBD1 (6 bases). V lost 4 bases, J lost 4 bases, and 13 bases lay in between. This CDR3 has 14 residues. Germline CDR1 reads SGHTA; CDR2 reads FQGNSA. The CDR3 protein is CASSYNRDTYGYTF. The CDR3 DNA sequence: TGTGCCAGCAGCTACAACCGGGACACCTATGGCTACACCTTC.

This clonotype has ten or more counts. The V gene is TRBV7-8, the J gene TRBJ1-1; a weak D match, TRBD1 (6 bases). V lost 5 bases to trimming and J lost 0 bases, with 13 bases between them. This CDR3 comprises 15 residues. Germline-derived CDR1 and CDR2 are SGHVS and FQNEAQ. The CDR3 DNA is TGTGCCAGCAGCCCCGCCGGGACATTGAACACTGAAGCTTTCTTT. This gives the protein CASSPAGTLNTEAFF.

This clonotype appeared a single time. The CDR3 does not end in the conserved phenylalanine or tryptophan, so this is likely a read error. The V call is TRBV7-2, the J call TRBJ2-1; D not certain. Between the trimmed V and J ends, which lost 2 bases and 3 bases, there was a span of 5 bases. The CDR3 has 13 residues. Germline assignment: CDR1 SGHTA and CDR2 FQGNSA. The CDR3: CASSLRVYNEQFL. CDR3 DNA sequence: TGTGCCAGCAGCTTAAGGGTCTACAATGAGCAGTTCCTC.

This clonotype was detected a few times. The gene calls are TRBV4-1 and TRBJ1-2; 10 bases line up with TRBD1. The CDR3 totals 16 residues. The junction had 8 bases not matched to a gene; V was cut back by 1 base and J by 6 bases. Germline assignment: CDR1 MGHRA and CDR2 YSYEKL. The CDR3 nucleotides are TGCGCCAGCAGCCAAGCAAAGACAGGGGGCATTAATGGCTACACCTTC. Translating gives CASSQAKTGGINGYTF.

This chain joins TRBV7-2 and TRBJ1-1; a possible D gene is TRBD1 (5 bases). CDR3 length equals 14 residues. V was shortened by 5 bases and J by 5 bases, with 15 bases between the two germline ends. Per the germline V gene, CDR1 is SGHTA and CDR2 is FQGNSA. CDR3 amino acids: CASSLLRERTEAFF. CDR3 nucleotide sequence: TGTGCCAGCAGCCTACTCAGGGAACGGACTGAAGCTTTCTTT.

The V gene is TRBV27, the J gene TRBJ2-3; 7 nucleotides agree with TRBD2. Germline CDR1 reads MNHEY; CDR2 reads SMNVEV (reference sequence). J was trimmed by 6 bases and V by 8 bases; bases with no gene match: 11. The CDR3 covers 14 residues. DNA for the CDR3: TGTGCCAGCCATAGCGGGCTCGAGGCTGATACGCAGTATTTT. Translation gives CASHSGLEADTQYF.

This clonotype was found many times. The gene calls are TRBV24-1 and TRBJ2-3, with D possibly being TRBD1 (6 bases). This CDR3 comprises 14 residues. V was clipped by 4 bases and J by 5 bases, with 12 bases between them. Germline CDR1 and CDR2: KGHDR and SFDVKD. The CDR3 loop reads CATSDRRGRDTQYF. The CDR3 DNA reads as TGTGCCACCAGTGACCGCAGGGGAAGAGATACGCAGTATTTT.

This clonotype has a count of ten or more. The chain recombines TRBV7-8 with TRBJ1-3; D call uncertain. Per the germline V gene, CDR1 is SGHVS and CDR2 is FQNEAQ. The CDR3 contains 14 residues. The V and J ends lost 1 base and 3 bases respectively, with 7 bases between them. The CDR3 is CASSLGGSGNTIYF. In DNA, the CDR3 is TGTGCCAGCAGCTTAGGGGGTAGTGGAAACACCATATATTTT.

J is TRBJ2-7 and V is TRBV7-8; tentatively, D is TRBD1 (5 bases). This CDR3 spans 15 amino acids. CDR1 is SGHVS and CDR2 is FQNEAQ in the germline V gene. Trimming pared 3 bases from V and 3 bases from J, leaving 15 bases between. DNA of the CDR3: TGTGCCAGCAGCTTCCTCCTGACAGAAAGCTACGAGCAGTACTTC. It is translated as CASSFLLTESYEQYF.

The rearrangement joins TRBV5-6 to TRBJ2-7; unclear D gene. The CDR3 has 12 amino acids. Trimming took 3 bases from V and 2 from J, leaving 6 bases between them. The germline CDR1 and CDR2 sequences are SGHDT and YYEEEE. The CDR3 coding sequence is TGTGCCAGCAGCTCCGCAACCTACGAGCAGTACTTC. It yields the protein CASSSATYEQYF. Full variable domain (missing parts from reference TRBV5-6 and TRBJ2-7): DAGVTQSPTHLIKTRGQQVTLRCSPKSGHDTVSWYQQALGQGPQFIFQYYEEEERQRGNFPDRFSGHQFPNYSSELNVNALLLGDSALYLCASSSATYEQYFGPGTRLTVT.

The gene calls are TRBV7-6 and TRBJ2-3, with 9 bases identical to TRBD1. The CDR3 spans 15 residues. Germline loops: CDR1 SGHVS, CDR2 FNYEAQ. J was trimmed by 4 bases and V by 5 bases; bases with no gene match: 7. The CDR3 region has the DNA TGTGCCAGCAGCCCAGGGACAGGGAAGGCAGATACGCAGTATTTT. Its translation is CASSPGTGKADTQYF.

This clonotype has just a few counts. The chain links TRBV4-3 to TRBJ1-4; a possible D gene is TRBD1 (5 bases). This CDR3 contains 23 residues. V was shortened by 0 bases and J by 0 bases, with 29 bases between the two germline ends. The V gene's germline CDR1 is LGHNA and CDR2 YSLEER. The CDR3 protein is CASSQDSMSGQGMTRSTNEKLFF. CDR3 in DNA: TGCGCCAGCAGCCAAGATTCTATGAGTGGTCAGGGAATGACTAGGTCAACTAATGAAAAACTGTTTTTT.